The 27 T cell receptor beta chains below all came from one sample that was sequenced in a study of T-cell reconstitution after alpha-beta-depleted transplantation in children. The authors prepared the TCRbeta library with unique molecular identifiers. TCRdb re-called the PCR reads through MiXCR, storing one row per CDR3 protein. The sample has some 220,000 distinct CDR3 sequences; approximately 9% are singletons. The source was PBMCs from the stem cell graft donor, collected from the stem cell graft. The receptors were gathered from a human donor who donated a stem cell graft to a child with acute lymphoblastic leukemia.

This clonotype appeared a few times. The chain has TRBV3-1 and TRBJ1-1, with 10 bases fitting TRBD1. CDR1 and CDR2 from the germline V gene are LGHDT and YNNKEL (reference sequence). V lost 4 bases and J lost 5; bases outside the gene matches: 4. The CDR3 covers 14 residues. CDR3 in DNA: TGTGCCAGCAGCCTGGGACAGGGGAAAACTGAAGCTTTCTTT. Residues: CASSLGQGKTEAFF.

V usage is TRBV6-2 or TRBV6-3 and J usage is TRBJ2-1, with 10 bases that match TRBD1. V lost 2 bases, J lost 6 bases, and 13 bases stayed unmatched. The CDR3 runs 18 residues. Looked up from germline, CDR1 is MNHEY and CDR2 is SVGEGT. The CDR3, as DNA: TGTGCCAGCAGTTACACCGGGACAGGGGCCACGCCCGGCAATGAGCAGTTCTTC. It specifies CASSYTGTGATPGNEQFF.

J is TRBJ1-1 and V is TRBV12-3 or TRBV12-4, with 7 bases fitting TRBD1. The CDR3 consists of 14 residues. V gave up 9 bases and J gave up 1 base; unmatched junction bases: 8. The CDR3 here is CASSTQGRNTEAFF. The CDR3 DNA sequence: TGTGCCAGTTCGACACAGGGGAGGAACACTGAAGCTTTCTTT.

This clonotype appeared many times. The chain joins TRBV6-5 to TRBJ1-5; maybe TRBD1 (6 bases). Trimming stripped 2 bases from V and 11 bases from J, with 22 bases between. CDR3 length equals 16 residues. Per the germline V gene, CDR1 is MNHEY and CDR2 is SVGAGI. The chain's CDR3 is CASSYGSPGGPKAQHF. The CDR3 DNA sequence: TGTGCCAGCAGTTACGGATCGCCGGGGGGCCCCAAAGCCCAGCATTTT.

CDR3 amino acids: CASSLGTSEPLGQYF. Here the CDR3 DNA reads TGTGCCAGCAGCTTAGGGACTAGCGAACCGCTCGGGCAGTACTTC. The chain is built from TRBV7-2 and TRBJ2-7; 9 positions match TRBD2. The CDR3 covers 15 residues. The germline V gene encodes CDR1 SGHTA and CDR2 FQGNSA. The ends lost 1 base at V and 9 bases at J; junction bases unmatched: 10.

The gene calls are TRBV12-3 or TRBV12-4 and TRBJ1-4; TRBD1 might be the D (6 bases). This CDR3 spans 15 amino acids. With 4 bases removed from V and 7 bases from J, the gap between germline ends came to 16 bases. CDR3 nucleotide sequence: TGTGCCAGCAGTTCGGGGGGCGCGGAGAGTGAAAAACTGTTTTTT. Its translation is CASSSGGAESEKLFF.

The J gene is TRBJ2-1, the V gene TRBV6-1, with D unresolved. This CDR3 has 16 amino acids. With 5 bases removed from V and 9 bases from J, the gap between germline ends came to 23 bases. The germline V gene has CDR1 MNHNS and CDR2 SASEGT. CDR3 amino acids: CASSRGFSGRRGEQFF. Here the CDR3 DNA reads TGTGCCAGCAGTCGTGGTTTTTCGGGCCGGCGAGGTGAGCAGTTCTTC.

The chain couples TRBV5-5 to TRBJ2-2, with D hard to call. The germline V gene encodes CDR1 SGHKS and CDR2 YYEKEE (reference sequence). The V and J ends lost 5 bases and 8 bases respectively, with 10 bases between them. The CDR3 is 12 residues long. The CDR3 sequence is CASSYWSGELFF. The CDR3 region has the DNA TGTGCCAGCAGTTACTGGTCGGGGGAGCTGTTTTTT.

There are a few counts of this clonotype. This rearrangement joins TRBV5-1 to TRBJ1-6; D is ambiguous. V dropped 0 bases and J dropped 8 bases, with 12 bases sitting between them. This CDR3 has 15 amino acids. Per the germline V gene, CDR1 is SGHRS and CDR2 is YFSETQ. The chain's CDR3 is CASSLAGGSDSPLHF. CDR3 nucleotides: TGCGCCAGCAGCTTGGCCGGCGGGAGTGATTCACCCCTCCACTTT.

The chain uses TRBV14 and TRBJ1-2; D remains unclear. Trimming left V 0 bases short and J 7 bases short, with 9 bases between. CDR3 length: 13 residues. In germline, CDR1 is SGHDN, CDR2 FVKESK. CDR3 bases: TGTGCCAGCAGCCAAGATACTGGGTTTGGCTACACCTTC. It is translated as CASSQDTGFGYTF.

In its sample, this clonotype was seen many times. This chain joins TRBV20-1 and TRBJ1-4; 8 bases are a match to TRBD1. Per the germline V gene, CDR1 is DFQATT and CDR2 is SNEGSKA (reference sequence). This CDR3 region has 16 residues. V was pared by 1 base and J by 2 bases, with 6 bases of the junction left unmatched. Here the CDR3 reads CSARVRTGPTNEKLFF. For the CDR3, the DNA is TGCAGTGCTAGAGTAAGGACAGGGCCGACTAATGAAAAACTGTTTTTT.

This clonotype was counted between two and nine times. The V gene is TRBV20-1, the J gene TRBJ2-7; the match to TRBD1 covers 7 bases. Germline V CDR1 and CDR2: DFQATT, SNEGSKA (reference sequence). This CDR3 has 14 residues. With 1 base clipped from V and 2 bases from J, the junction kept 5 bases outside the gene matches. The CDR3 reads CSARVFTGAYEQYF. CDR3 nucleotides: TGCAGTGCTAGAGTATTTACAGGGGCCTACGAGCAGTACTTC.

In its sample, this clonotype was seen a few times. The chain recombines TRBV7-6 with TRBJ2-2, with D possibly TRBD1 on 6 matching bases. CDR1 and CDR2 (germline): SGHVS, FNYEAQ. The CDR3 extends over 15 amino acids. V shed 10 bases and J shed 2 bases, with 17 bases lying between them. Here the CDR3 reads CATPRQETNTGELFF. CDR3 coding DNA: TGTGCCACCCCGCGACAGGAGACCAACACCGGGGAGCTGTTTTTT.

This clonotype has at least ten counts. The V gene is TRBV27, the J gene TRBJ1-4; D gene unclear. Germline CDR1 MNHEY, CDR2 SMNVEV (reference sequence). The CDR3 has 17 amino acids. V lost 5 bases to trimming and J lost 0 bases, with 16 bases between them. As DNA, the CDR3 is TGTGCCAGCAGTACCGGTTGGGGTTCGGCAACTAATGAAAAACTGTTTTTT. Its protein is CASSTGWGSATNEKLFF. The variable domain in full, completed from reference TRBV27 and TRBJ1-4, reads EAQVTQNPRYLITVTGKKLTVTCSQNMNHEYMSWYRQDPGLGLRQIYYSMNVEVTDKGDVPEGYKVSRKEKRNFPLILESPSPNQTSLYFCASSTGWGSATNEKLFFGSGTQLSVL.

V and J are TRBV20-1 and TRBJ1-2; 10 bases align to TRBD1. V shed 5 bases and J 7 bases; nucleotides not matched to a gene: 16. Germline V CDR1 and CDR2: DFQATT, SNEGSKA (reference sequence). The CDR3 is made up of 16 amino acids. This chain's CDR3 is CSADPRTGGPVGGYTF. The CDR3 coding sequence is TGCAGTGCTGACCCCCGGACAGGGGGGCCTGTTGGTGGCTACACCTTC.

The V and J genes are TRBV25-1 and TRBJ1-2; no clear D gene. CDR3 length: 17 residues. Trimming left V 1 base short and J 5 bases short, with 20 bases between. Per germline, CDR1 MGHDK and CDR2 SYGVNS. CDR3 nucleotides: TGTGCCAGCAGTGAATCAGGCGTAATCTCGGGCGGGTATGGCTACACCTTC. This sequence encodes CASSESGVISGGYGYTF.

The chain carries TRBV5-1 and TRBJ2-1; 10 bases map to TRBD2. The length of the CDR3 is 17 residues. Germline V CDR1 and CDR2: SGHRS, YFSETQ. V gave up 4 bases and J gave up 7 bases; unmatched junction bases: 14. The DNA of the CDR3 is TGCGCCAGCAGCCCCCCAGGGAGCGGGGGGGCGGGTAATGAGCAGTTCTTC. It is translated as CASSPPGSGGAGNEQFF.

CDR3 bases: TGTGCCAGCAGCGGACTGGGGGGGGAGCAGTACTTC. Translation: CASSGLGGEQYF. J is TRBJ2-7 and V is TRBV7-9, with TRBD2 matching over 7 bases. The germline CDR1 and CDR2 sequences are SEHNR and FQNEAQ (reference sequence). V trimming: 5 bases; J trimming: 7 bases; junction bases outside the gene matches: 5. The CDR3 has 12 residues.

This clonotype was recorded at least ten times. The V gene is TRBV6-6, the J gene TRBJ2-7; 9 nucleotides align to TRBD1. With 7 bases clipped from V and 2 bases from J, the junction kept 3 bases outside the gene matches. Germline V gene sequence: CDR1 MNHNY, CDR2 SVGAGI (reference sequence). The CDR3 consists of 13 residues. CDR3 in amino acids: CASKRQGAYEQYF. The CDR3 coding sequence is TGTGCCAGCAAAAGACAGGGGGCCTACGAGCAGTACTTC.

There are a few counts of this clonotype. The chain is built from TRBV7-2 and TRBJ1-1; weak D call: TRBD1 (6 bases). V lost 5 bases, J lost 7 bases, and 14 bases lay in between. This CDR3 is built from 13 residues. CDR1 SGHTA and CDR2 FQGNSA come from the germline V gene. CDR3 DNA: TGTGCCAGCAGCCCCGGGGGCTGGGGTGAAGCTTTCTTT. It translates to CASSPGGWGEAFF. The full variable domain, completed using reference TRBV7-2 and TRBJ1-1, is GAGVSQSPSNKVTEKGKDVELRCDPISGHTALYWYRQSLGQGLEFLIYFQGNSAPDKSGLPSDRFSAERTGGSVSTLTIQRTQQEDSAVYLCASSPGGWGEAFFGQGTRLTVV.

This clonotype appeared many times. CDR3 sequence (DNA): TGTGCCAGCAGTACCCGGACAGGGGGCTCGAATGAGCAGTTCTTC. This sequence encodes CASSTRTGGSNEQFF. The chain combines TRBV27 with TRBJ2-1, with 11 bases matching TRBD1. The ends lost 5 bases at V and 7 bases at J; junction bases unmatched: 7. The CDR3 contains 15 residues. Germline-derived CDR1 and CDR2 are MNHEY and SMNVEV (reference sequence).

This rearrangement joins TRBV29-1 to TRBJ2-2; D is possibly TRBD1 or TRBD2 (5 bases each). V gave up 3 bases and J gave up 6 bases, with 14 bases separating them. The CDR3 has 14 residues. The germline V gene encodes CDR1 SQVTM and CDR2 ANQGSEA. The DNA of the CDR3 is TGCAGCGTTGACTTTGGGACCCACGCCGGGGAGCTGTTTTTT. Translating gives CSVDFGTHAGELFF.

This clonotype occurred many times. V is TRBV10-3 and J is TRBJ2-3, with 10 bases lining up with TRBD2. The germline V gene encodes CDR1 ENHRY and CDR2 SYGVKD. V was clipped by 3 bases and J by 1 base; unmatched bases: 7. There are 17 residues in the CDR3. The CDR3 sequence is CAISDRTSGDGTDTQYF. The CDR3 DNA sequence: TGTGCCATCAGTGACCGAACTAGCGGGGATGGCACAGATACGCAGTATTTT.

In regard to this clonotype: In this CDR3 the conserved last residue, phenylalanine or tryptophan, is missing, so a read error is likely. This chain links TRBV12-3 or TRBV12-4 with TRBJ1-3; D ambiguous. V was trimmed by 6 bases and J by 0 bases, leaving 12 bases between them. This CDR3 is built from 15 residues. The CDR3, as DNA: TGTGCCAGCAGCCCATTACCCCTCTCTGGAAACACCATATATCTT. Amino acid sequence: CASSPLPLSGNTIYL.

This clonotype was counted between two and nine times. The V call is TRBV27, the J call TRBJ2-6; no clear D gene. Trimming shortened V by 1 base and J by 0 bases, and 4 bases separated the two germline ends. This CDR3 has 15 amino acids. Germline V CDR1 and CDR2: MNHEY, SMNVEV (reference sequence). The CDR3 coding sequence is TGTGCCAGCAGTTTATTGCACTCTGGGGCCAACGTCCTGACTTTC. Translation gives CASSLLHSGANVLTF. Combining the CDR3 with reference TRBV27 and TRBJ2-6 gives the whole variable domain EAQVTQNPRYLITVTGKKLTVTCSQNMNHEYMSWYRQDPGLGLRQIYYSMNVEVTDKGDVPEGYKVSRKEKRNFPLILESPSPNQTSLYFCASSLLHSGANVLTFGAGSRLTVL.

The genes are TRBV7-2 and TRBJ1-5; TRBD1 matches 7 bases. Trimming cost V 1 base and J 0 bases; bases outside gene matches: 3. CDR1 and CDR2 (germline): SGHTA, FQGNSA. CDR3 length: 16 residues. This CDR3 is CASSLVGTDSNQPQHF. Here the CDR3 DNA reads TGTGCCAGCAGCTTAGTCGGGACAGATAGCAATCAGCCCCAGCATTTT.

The chain uses TRBV27 and TRBJ1-2; no firm D call. The CDR3 loop spans 14 amino acids. Trimming stripped 2 bases from V and 5 bases from J, with 12 bases between. Germline lookup yields CDR1 MNHEY and CDR2 SMNVEV (reference sequence). This CDR3 reads CASSLDGNLYGYTF. The CDR3 DNA sequence: TGTGCCAGCAGTTTAGACGGGAATCTATATGGCTACACCTTC.